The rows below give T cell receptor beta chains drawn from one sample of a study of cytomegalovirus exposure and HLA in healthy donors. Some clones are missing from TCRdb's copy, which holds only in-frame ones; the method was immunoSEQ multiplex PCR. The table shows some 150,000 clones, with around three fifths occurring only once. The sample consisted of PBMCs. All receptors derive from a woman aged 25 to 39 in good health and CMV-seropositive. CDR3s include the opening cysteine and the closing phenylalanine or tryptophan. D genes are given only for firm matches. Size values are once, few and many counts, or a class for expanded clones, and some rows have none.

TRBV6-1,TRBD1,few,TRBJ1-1,TGTGCCAGCAGTGCACAGGGGACAGTCCCCTGGGGGGAAGCTTTCTTT,CASSAQGTVPWGEAFF
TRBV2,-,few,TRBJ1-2,TGTGCCAGCAGTGAAACGCAGGCTTTTAACTATGGCTACACCTTC,CASSETQAFNYGYTF
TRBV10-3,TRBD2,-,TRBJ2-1,TGTGCCATCAGTCAGCGAGCGGGAGGGGAGAATGAGCAGTTCTTC,CAISQRAGGENEQFF
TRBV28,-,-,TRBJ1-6,TGTGCCAGCAGTCCCCCGGGATCACCCCTCCACTTT,CASSPPGSPLHF
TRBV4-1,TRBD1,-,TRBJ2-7,TGCGCCAGCAGCCTATTGGCCGGGACAGGCGCTTACGAGCAGTACTTC,CASSLLAGTGAYEQYF
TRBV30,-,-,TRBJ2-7,TGTGCCTGGAGCAGGGACTACGAGCAGTACTTC,CAWSRDYEQYF
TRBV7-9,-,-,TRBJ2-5,TGTTCCAGCAGCTCTACTAGCCAAGAGACCCAGTACTTC,CSSSSTSQETQYF
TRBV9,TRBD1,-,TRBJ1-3,TGTGCCAGCAGTGACAGGGCTGGAAACACCATATATTTT,CASSDRAGNTIYF
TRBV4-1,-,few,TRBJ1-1,TGCGCCAGCAGCGTACCTCCGGGCACTGAAGCTTTCTTT,CASSVPPGTEAFF
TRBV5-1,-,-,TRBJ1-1,TGCGCCAGCAGCTTTATGTTCGGGGAGGGAACTGAAGCTTTCTTT,CASSFMFGEGTEAFF
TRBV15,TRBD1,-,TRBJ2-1,TGTGCCACCAGCGGAATAAGACAGGGGGTCGGTAATGAGCAGTTCTTC,CATSGIRQGVGNEQFF
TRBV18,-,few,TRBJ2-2,TGTGCCAGCTCACCACGACAGAACACCGGGGAGCTGTTTTTT,CASSPRQNTGELFF
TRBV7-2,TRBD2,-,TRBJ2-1,TGTGCCAGCAGCTTAACTAGCGGGAACTACAATGAGCAGTTCTTC,CASSLTSGNYNEQFF
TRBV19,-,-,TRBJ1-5,TGTGCCAGTAGAAATATTTTGGGGGAGGGTTTTGGTCAGCCCCAGCATTTT,CASRNILGEGFGQPQHF
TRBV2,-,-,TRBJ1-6,TGTGCCAGCAGTGACGAAGGAGCTACGTATTCACCCCTCCACTTT,CASSDEGATYSPLHF
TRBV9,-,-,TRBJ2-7,TGTGCCAGCAGCGTGGCCGGGACTGGGCCCTACGAGCAGTACTTC,CASSVAGTGPYEQYF
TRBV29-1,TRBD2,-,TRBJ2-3,TGCAGCGTTTATCAGCGGGAGGGTCGACCGGGGATCACAGATACGCAGTATTTT,CSVYQREGRPGITDTQYF
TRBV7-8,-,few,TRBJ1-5,TGTGCCAGCAGCTTAGAGGGGTTGAGGAGCAATCAGCCCCAGCATTTT,CASSLEGLRSNQPQHF
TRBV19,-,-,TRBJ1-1,TGTGCCAGTAGTAGCGGGATTACTGAAGCTTTCTTT,CASSSGITEAFF
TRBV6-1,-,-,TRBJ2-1,TGTGCCACCTTCCGCGACTACAATGAGCAGTTCTTC,CATFRDYNEQFF
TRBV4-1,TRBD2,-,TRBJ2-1,TGCGCCAGCAGCCATAATCCTCAGCGGGGCTTCCACAATGAGCAGTTCTTC,CASSHNPQRGFHNEQFF
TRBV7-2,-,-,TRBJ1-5,TGTGCCAGCAGCGCCTACAGGGCCGGGCAGCCCCAGCATTTT,CASSAYRAGQPQHF
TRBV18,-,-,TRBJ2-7,TGTGCCAGCTCAGGACAGACCTACGAGCAGTACTTC,CASSGQTYEQYF
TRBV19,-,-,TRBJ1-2,TGTGCCAGTAGTAGCGGCGGGGCGCGAGGCTATGGCTACACCTTC,CASSSGGARGYGYTF
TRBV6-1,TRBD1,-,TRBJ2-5,TGTGCCAGCAGTTCCCAAACCACAGGGGCAGAGACCCAGTACTTC,CASSSQTTGAETQYF
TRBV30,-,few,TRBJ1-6,TGTGCCGGCCGGCACGTACAGGGTCGCAATTCACCCCTCCACTTT,CAGRHVQGRNSPLHF
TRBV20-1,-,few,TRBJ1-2,TGCAGTGCTAGAGATCTGGGGCGGGGAACCTTC,CSARDLGRGTF
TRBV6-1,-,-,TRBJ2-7,TGTGCCAGCAGTGATTACAGCTACGAGCAGTACTTC,CASSDYSYEQYF
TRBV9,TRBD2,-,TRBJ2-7,TGTGCCAGCAGCCCACCAGCGGGGGGGGTGACCGCGGGGGAGCAGTACTTC,CASSPPAGGVTAGEQYF
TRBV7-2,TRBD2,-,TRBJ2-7,TGTGCCAGCAGCATACAGACTAGCGGGAGTGGCGAGCAGTACTTC,CASSIQTSGSGEQYF
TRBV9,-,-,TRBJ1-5,TGTGCCAGCAACCCAAACGGGGGCAATCAGCCCCAGCATTTT,CASNPNGGNQPQHF
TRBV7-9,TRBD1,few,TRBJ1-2,TGTGCCAGCAGCTGGAACAGGGGTGGCTACACCTTC,CASSWNRGGYTF
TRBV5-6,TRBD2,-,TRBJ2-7,TGTGCCAGTCAGCGGGGGGGGAGCTCCTACGAGCAGTACTTC,CASQRGGSSYEQYF
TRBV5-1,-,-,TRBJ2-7,TGCGCCAGCAGCCCGCGGGACAGCTCCTACGAGCAGTACTTC,CASSPRDSSYEQYF
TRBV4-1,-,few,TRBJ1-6,TGCGCCAGCAGCCCTTGGGATGCGGGTAATTCACCCCTCCACTTT,CASSPWDAGNSPLHF
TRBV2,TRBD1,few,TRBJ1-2,TGTGCCAGCAGGACAGGGGGGGATAACTATGGCTACACCTTC,CASRTGGDNYGYTF
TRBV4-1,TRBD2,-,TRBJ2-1,TGCGCCAGCAGCCGGCAGGACTTAGCTAGCGGATCCTACAATGAGCAGTTCTTC,CASSRQDLASGSYNEQFF
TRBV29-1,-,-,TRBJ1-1,TGCAGCGGTACAGAGAACACTGAAGCTTTCTTT,CSGTENTEAFF
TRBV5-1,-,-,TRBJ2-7,TGCGCCAGCAGCTTGCAGGGGAGCTCCTACGAGCAGTACTTC,CASSLQGSSYEQYF
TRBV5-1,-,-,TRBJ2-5,TGCGCCAGCAGGTTAGGACAGTTACAAGAGACCCAGTACTTC,CASRLGQLQETQYF
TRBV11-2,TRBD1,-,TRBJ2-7,TGTGCCAGCAGCTTTGGACAGGGGGCCGCCTACGAGCAGTACTTC,CASSFGQGAAYEQYF
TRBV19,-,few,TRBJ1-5,TGTGCCAGTAGTTCTGGGACACTTTTAAATCAGCCCCAGCATTTT,CASSSGTLLNQPQHF
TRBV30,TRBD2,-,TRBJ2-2,TGTGCCTGGAAACCGGAAGCGGGGGAGGTTTATACCGGGGAGCTGTTTTTT,CAWKPEAGEVYTGELFF
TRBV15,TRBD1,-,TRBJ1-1,TGTGCCACCAGCAGAGATAGGTGGACAGGGGAAGCTTTCTTT,CATSRDRWTGEAFF
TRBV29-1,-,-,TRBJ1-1,TGCAGCGCTGGACAAGCGAACACTGAAGCTTTCTTT,CSAGQANTEAFF
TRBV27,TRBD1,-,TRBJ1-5,TGTGCCAGCAGTCACCGACAGGGCCCCAATCAGCCCCAGCATTTT,CASSHRQGPNQPQHF
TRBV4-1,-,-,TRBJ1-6,TGCGCCAGCAGCCTTTACTCCATTTCGGGGGGGACCGGTTCACCCCTCCACTTT,CASSLYSISGGTGSPLHF
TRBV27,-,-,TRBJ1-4,TGTGCCAGCAGTTCCCGGGGTGGAACTAATGAAAAACTGTTTTTT,CASSSRGGTNEKLFF